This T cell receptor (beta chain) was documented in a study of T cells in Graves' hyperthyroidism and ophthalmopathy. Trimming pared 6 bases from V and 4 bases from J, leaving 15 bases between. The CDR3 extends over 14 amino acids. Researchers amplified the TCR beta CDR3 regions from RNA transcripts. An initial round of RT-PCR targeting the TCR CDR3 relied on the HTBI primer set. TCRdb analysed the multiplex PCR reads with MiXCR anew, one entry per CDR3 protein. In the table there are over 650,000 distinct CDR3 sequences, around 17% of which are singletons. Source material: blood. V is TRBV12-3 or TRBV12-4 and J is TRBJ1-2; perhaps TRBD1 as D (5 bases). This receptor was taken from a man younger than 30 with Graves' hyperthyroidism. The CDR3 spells CASSPSQGFYGYTF. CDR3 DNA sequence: TGTGCCAGCAGCCCTTCCCAGGGATTCTATGGCTACACCTTC.